This note documents a single T cell receptor beta chain sequence. Its matching antigen is unknown. This record comes from a study of T-cell memory formation after mild COVID-19. Study summary: Largely donor-specific sequence clusters came from two donors.

TCRdb processed the 5' RACE reads anew with MiXCR; each CDR3 protein has one entry. Here the sample spans under 400,000 distinct CDR3 sequences, 28% being singletons. Study results and limitations: Clones that got smaller from day 15 to 85 had even CD4/CD8, while clones growing later tipped toward CD4+.

The sample taken for sequencing was PBMCs or a T cell subset sorted from them (not recorded which). This TCR was sampled from an adult woman who had mild COVID-19 (a few samples of this study predate the infection). Cell type and time point are not known.

The CDR3 DNA sequence: TGTGCCAGCAGCATCCCCGGGACTAAGGACAATGAGCAGTTCTTC. Translation gives CASSIPGTKDNEQFF. The V gene is TRBV11-2, the J gene TRBJ2-1, with TRBD2 identical over 7 bases. V was clipped by 5 bases and J by 5 bases; unmatched bases: 9. Germline values: CDR1 SGHAT, CDR2 FQNNGV. The CDR3 totals 15 residues. Full variable domain (outside the CDR3, taken from reference TRBV11-2 and TRBJ2-1): EAGVAQSPRYKIIEKRQSVAFWCNPISGHATLYWYQQILGQGPKLLIQFQNNGVVDDSQLPKDRFSAERLKGVDSTLKIQPAKLEDSAVYLCASSIPGTKDNEQFFGPGTRLTVL.